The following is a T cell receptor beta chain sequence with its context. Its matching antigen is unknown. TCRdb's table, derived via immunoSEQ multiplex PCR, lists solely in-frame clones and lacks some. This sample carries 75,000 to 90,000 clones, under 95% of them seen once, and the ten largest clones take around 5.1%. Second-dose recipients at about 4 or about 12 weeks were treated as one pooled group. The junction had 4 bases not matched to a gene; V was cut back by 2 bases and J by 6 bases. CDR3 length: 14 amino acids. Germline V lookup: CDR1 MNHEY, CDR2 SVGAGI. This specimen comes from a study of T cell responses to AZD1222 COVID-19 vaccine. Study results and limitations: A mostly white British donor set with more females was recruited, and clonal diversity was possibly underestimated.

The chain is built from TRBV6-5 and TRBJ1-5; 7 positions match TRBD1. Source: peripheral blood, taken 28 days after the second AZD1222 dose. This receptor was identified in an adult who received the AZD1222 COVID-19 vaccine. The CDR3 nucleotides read TGTGCCAGCAGTTACAGGGGGCTGGGTCAGCCCCAGCATTTT. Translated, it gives CASSYRGLGQPQHF.